A single TCR beta chain is shown here with its context. Its antigen remains unidentified. Base qualities are not provided; no much larger clone lies one nucleotide away. This entry is derived from a study of CD8 T cells in ankylosing spondylitis (dated by TCRdb to the late 2010s). About the study as a whole: T cell receptor beta repertoires were profiled in healthy donors and ankylosing spondylitis patients so that disease-linked TCR variants could be found. The full study cohort was made up of about 24 ankylosing spondylitis patients and 108 healthy donors. Samples of peripheral blood were taken, and for ankylosing spondylitis patients, synovial fluid was collected as well.

Paper-wide results and their limitations: Some motif variants had previously been reported in the synovial fluid and blood of reactive arthritis patients, which suggests shared mechanisms of disease initiation. A TCR beta motif of several highly homologous amino acid variants appeared characteristic of blood from ankylosing spondylitis patients. The disease-linked clones showed a CD8+ phenotype and occurred at relatively low frequencies in peripheral blood. Significant enrichment of the disease-linked clones was reported in matched synovial fluid samples from ankylosing spondylitis patients.

TCRdb records Illumina HiSeq 2500 as the sequencer. Quantitative 5'-RACE with molecular barcodes was used to prepare TCR beta libraries. Concerning the study's data processing: To identify disease-linked TCR variants, a new computational method was used, one built on a probabilistic model of VDJ rearrangement. Starting from the raw public reads, TCRdb applied fastp trimming at Q25, assembled clones with MiXCR and retained in-frame beta chains. For every CDR3 protein sequence, its rows merge into one entry that carries the most common genes and DNA. What appears here as the V and J calls and clone size reflects TCRdb's work, not the paper's. This sample gives 750,000 to 850,000 distinct CDR3 sequences in total; over 9.5% of them show up just once. The top ten clones comprise about 0.49% of the sample. From a lookup of the germline V gene, CDR1 and CDR2 are MNHNS and SASEGT. At the junction V is shortened by 6 bases and J by 0 bases, with 12 bases in between. The CDR3 has 14 amino acids, counting the end cysteine and phenylalanine. The read is trimmed to its CDR3 DNA, 42 bases read in frame from base 1.

This sequence was found in a male donor with ankylosing spondylitis. Specimen: blood, either unsorted or a sorted T cell fraction (not recorded which). The sequence joins TRBV6-1 to TRBJ2-7, with no reliable assignment of the D segment. The DNA sequence follows: TGTGCCAGCAGACTGAGTGGGTTCTCCTACGAGCAGTACTTC. Its translation reads: CASRLSGFSYEQYF.